Below, 29 T cell receptor beta chains from the same sample are listed, as sequenced in a study of T cell repertoires in cytomegalovirus infection. TCRdb called the reads again in MiXCR, with one record for every CDR3 protein. There are roughly 760,000 distinct CDR3 sequences in the sample; about a third occur only once, and around 2.8% lies in the top ten. Material: PBMCs. Every receptor here comes from a human donor in good health (CMV status not recorded). Some clones in this sample may be carry-over from other donors' samples.

The chain employs TRBV30 and TRBJ1-1; D is uncertain. The CDR3 contains 14 residues. From germline, CDR1 is GTSNPN and CDR2 SVGIG (reference sequence). The V end lost 3 bases, the J end lost 4 bases, and 15 bases lay between the germline ends. For the CDR3, the DNA is TGTGCCTGGAGCATGCTGGGTTTGAGCACTGAAGCTTTCTTT. This translates into CAWSMLGLSTEAFF.

This chain uses TRBV19 with TRBJ2-5; a possible D gene is TRBD1 (6 bases). The length of the CDR3 is 14 residues. Trimming removed 6 bases from V and 6 bases from J, with 17 bases in between. Germline-derived CDR1 and CDR2 are LNHDA and SQIVND (reference sequence). The CDR3 is CASSGGGGIQTQYF. CDR3 DNA: TGTGCCAGTAGCGGTGGTGGGGGCATCCAGACCCAGTACTTC. The complete variable domain, with remaining parts taken from reference TRBV19 and TRBJ2-5, reads DGGITQSPKYLFRKEGQNVTLSCEQNLNHDAMYWYRQDPGQGLRLIYYSQIVNDFQKGDIAEGYSVSREKKESFPLTVTSAQKNPTAFYLCASSGGGGIQTQYFGPGTRLLVL.

The chain joins TRBV7-8 to TRBJ2-1; the D call may be TRBD1 or TRBD2 (6 bases each). With 3 bases removed from V and 7 bases from J, the gap between germline ends came to 25 bases. CDR1 SGHVS and CDR2 FQNEAQ come from the germline V gene. The CDR3 loop spans 18 amino acids. The CDR3 is CASSFTIVGRGRANEQFF. CDR3 coding DNA: TGTGCCAGCAGCTTCACAATTGTGGGTCGGGGGCGAGCGAATGAGCAGTTCTTC.

The chain recombines TRBV6-2 or TRBV6-3 with TRBJ1-1, with D maybe TRBD1 (5 bases). The CDR3 contains 14 residues. Trimming stripped 0 bases from V and 4 bases from J, with 9 bases between. The germline V gene has CDR1 MNHEY and CDR2 SVGEGT. The CDR3 DNA is TGTGCCAGCAGTTACTCCGACGGGGGCACTGAAGCTTTCTTT. Its protein product is CASSYSDGGTEAFF.

This clonotype was observed a few times. The gene calls are TRBV19 and TRBJ1-2; the match to TRBD1 covers 7 bases. The CDR3 contains 16 residues. The junction had 9 bases not matched to a gene; V was cut back by 1 base and J by 4 bases. CDR1 is LNHDA, CDR2 SQIVND, per germline (reference sequence). The CDR3 nucleotides read TGTGCCAGTAGTATAGCCACGACGGGACAGATCTATGGCTACACCTTC. The encoded protein is CASSIATTGQIYGYTF.

On this clonotype: One end of the junction fails to match germline, which may point to a read error. The rearrangement links TRBV7-6 to TRBJ2-2; 8 bases agree with TRBD1. Germline V gives CDR1 SGHVS, CDR2 FNYEAQ. The CDR3 is 15 amino acids. The CDR3 DNA follows: TGTGCTAGCAGCTCAGGGGGCCGGATCACCGGGGAGCTGTTTTTT. Its protein is CASSSGGRITGELFF.

The rearrangement uses TRBV5-4 and TRBJ2-6; no firm D call. Trimming stripped 0 bases from V and 0 bases from J, with 10 bases between. CDR3 length: 17 amino acids. Germline CDR1 is SGHNT and CDR2 is YYREEE (reference sequence). CDR3 nucleotides: TGTGCCAGCAGCTTGGGACGGCCTCACTCTGGGGCCAACGTCCTGACTTTC. Translated, it gives CASSLGRPHSGANVLTF.

In this sample, this clonotype turned up many times. This rearrangement joins TRBV7-9 to TRBJ2-1, with 9 bases fitting TRBD1. Germline V gene sequence: CDR1 SEHNR, CDR2 FQNEAQ (reference sequence). With 5 bases clipped from V and 4 bases from J, the junction kept 9 bases outside the gene matches. The CDR3 runs 16 residues. CDR3 region: CASSPKGQGAYNEQFF. In DNA form, the CDR3 reads TGTGCCAGCAGCCCTAAGGGACAGGGTGCGTACAATGAGCAGTTCTTC.

This clonotype was observed at least ten times. V is TRBV7-2 and J is TRBJ2-2, with 9 bases fitting TRBD2. This CDR3 has 17 residues. CDR1 is SGHTA, CDR2 FQGNSA, per germline. Unmatched junction bases numbered 10, after V lost 1 base and J lost 7 bases. CDR3 amino acids: CASSLVTGGRAYGELFF. In DNA form, the CDR3 reads TGTGCCAGCAGCTTAGTGACCGGCGGGAGGGCCTACGGGGAGCTGTTTTTT.

On this clonotype itself: The junction differs from germline at one of its ends, possibly a read error. In DNA form, the CDR3 reads TGTGCCCGCAGCCAAGGGGGCGACTACAATGAGCAGTTCTTC. Amino acid sequence: CARSQGGDYNEQFF. The chain joins TRBV25-1 to TRBJ2-1; TRBD1 aligns across 7 bases. The length of the CDR3 is 14 residues. Germline-derived CDR1 and CDR2 are MGHDK and SYGVNS.

The chain employs TRBV5-6 and TRBJ1-5; 7 nucleotides line up with TRBD1. The CDR3 has 16 residues. Germline assignment: CDR1 SGHDT and CDR2 YYEEEE. V shed 1 base and J 2 bases; nucleotides not matched to a gene: 6. Here the CDR3 DNA reads TGTGCCAGCAGCTTGTTAAGGGGGCCAGGCAATCAGCCCCAGCATTTT. Its translation is CASSLLRGPGNQPQHF.

The rearrangement uses TRBV11-3 and TRBJ2-7; a possible D gene is TRBD2 (6 bases). Germline CDR1 reads SGHNT; CDR2 reads YENEEA. This CDR3 is 14 amino acids long. The V end lost 8 bases, the J end lost 5 bases, and 19 bases lay between the germline ends. The CDR3 DNA reads TGTGCCAGCTCATTTGGAGGGGAATTCGACGAGCAGTACTTC. Protein product: CASSFGGEFDEQYF.

This clonotype has more than one count but fewer than ten. V usage is TRBV20-1 and J usage is TRBJ2-4; 13 nucleotides agree with TRBD2. The germline CDR1 and CDR2 sequences are DFQATT and SNEGSKA (reference sequence). The CDR3 contains 18 residues. Unmatched junction bases numbered 6, after V lost 1 base and J lost 0 bases. The CDR3 is CSARGTSGSSLAKNIQYF. In nucleotides, the CDR3 is TGCAGTGCTAGAGGGACTAGCGGGAGTTCCTTAGCCAAAAACATTCAGTACTTC.

Only a few counts were recorded for this clonotype. The chain employs TRBV7-2 and TRBJ2-5, with 12 bases identical to TRBD2. Unmatched junction bases numbered 8, after V lost 5 bases and J lost 4 bases. This CDR3 comprises 16 residues. The germline V gene has CDR1 SGHTA and CDR2 FQGNSA. The CDR3 loop reads CASSRTSGTLRETQYF. The DNA for the CDR3 is TGTGCCAGCAGCCGGACTAGCGGGACCCTAAGAGAGACCCAGTACTTC.

This clonotype was detected ten times or more. The gene calls are TRBV27 and TRBJ1-1, with TRBD1 matching over 8 bases. CDR1 is MNHEY, CDR2 SMNVEV, per germline (reference sequence). The length of the CDR3 is 17 residues. Trimming removed 3 bases from V and 1 base from J; junction bases left unmatched: 10. Here the CDR3 reads CASSLSGGASPNTEAFF. The CDR3, as DNA: TGTGCCAGCAGTTTGTCAGGGGGCGCTTCCCCGAACACTGAAGCTTTCTTT.

This clonotype was found a few times. This sequence joins TRBV19 and TRBJ2-4, with 7 bases aligning to TRBD2. The V gene's germline CDR1 is LNHDA and CDR2 SQIVND (reference sequence). The CDR3 has 16 residues. The ends lost 8 bases at V and 2 bases at J; junction bases unmatched: 12. The CDR3 spells CASRFRGRGSKNIQYF. CDR3 bases: TGTGCCAGTCGTTTTCGCGGGAGAGGATCCAAAAACATTCAGTACTTC.

This clonotype was picked up a small number of times. The genes are TRBV28 and TRBJ2-3; possible D gene TRBD2, 6 bases. Germline-derived CDR1 and CDR2 are MDHEN and SYDVKM. The V end was cut by 3 bases, the J end by 2 bases, with 9 bases between. The CDR3 spans 14 residues. CDR3 sequence: CASSFTSPTDTQYF. In DNA, the CDR3 is TGTGCCAGCAGTTTTACTAGCCCCACAGATACGCAGTATTTT.

The V gene is TRBV28, the J gene TRBJ1-4; D is ambiguous. V was pared by 4 bases and J by 0 bases, with 15 bases between. This CDR3 has 17 amino acids. Germline assignment: CDR1 MDHEN and CDR2 SYDVKM. CDR3 sequence: CASSSNTEIATNEKLFF. CDR3 nucleotide sequence: TGTGCCAGCAGTTCTAACACGGAAATTGCAACTAATGAAAAACTGTTTTTT. Full variable domain (outside the CDR3, taken from reference TRBV28 and TRBJ1-4): DVKVTQSSRYLVKRTGEKVFLECVQDMDHENMFWYRQDPGLGLRLIYFSYDVKMKEKGDIPEGYSVSREKKERFSLILESASTNQTSMYLCASSSNTEIATNEKLFFGSGTQLSVL.

The chain combines TRBV28 with TRBJ2-7, with D perhaps being TRBD1 or TRBD2 (5 bases each). The CDR3 length is 15 residues. CDR1 is MDHEN, CDR2 SYDVKM, per germline. V lost 2 bases and J 2 bases, leaving 13 bases between the germline ends. The DNA for the CDR3 is TGTGCCAGCAGTTTAGACCGGGACGGAACCTACGAGCAGTACTTC. Its translation: CASSLDRDGTYEQYF.

The CDR3 protein is CSARVTRMSYEQYF. In DNA form, the CDR3 reads TGCAGTGCTAGAGTAACAAGGATGTCCTACGAGCAGTACTTC. The chain combines TRBV20-1 with TRBJ2-7; D uncertain. CDR3 length: 14 residues. Trimming stripped 1 base from V and 1 base from J, with 11 bases between. CDR1 and CDR2 (germline): DFQATT, SNEGSKA (reference sequence).

This rearrangement joins TRBV19 to TRBJ2-1; 9 nucleotides line up with TRBD2. The CDR3 covers 15 residues. After removal of 1 base from V and 3 bases from J, the junction contained 1 base not matched to a gene. The germline V gene has CDR1 LNHDA and CDR2 SQIVND (reference sequence). CDR3 nucleotide sequence: TGTGCCAGTAGTATAGGGACTAGCGACTACAATGAGCAGTTCTTC. This codes for CASSIGTSDYNEQFF.

This chain joins TRBV12-3 or TRBV12-4 and TRBJ2-2; 10 bases align to TRBD2. J was trimmed by 3 bases and V by 5 bases; bases with no gene match: 9. This CDR3 has 17 amino acids. CDR3 amino acids: CASSLRGSGRYTGELFF. The CDR3 region has the DNA TGTGCCAGCAGTCTCAGGGGTAGCGGGAGGTACACCGGGGAGCTGTTTTTT.

V usage is TRBV12-3 or TRBV12-4 and J usage is TRBJ1-6, with 10 bases matching TRBD1. V trimming: 6 bases; J trimming: 8 bases; junction bases outside the gene matches: 1. This CDR3 has 13 amino acids. This CDR3 reads CASSGTGDSPLHF. DNA for the CDR3: TGTGCCAGCAGCGGGACAGGGGATTCACCCCTCCACTTT.

This chain uses TRBV20-1 with TRBJ2-7, with D unclear. The V end was cut by 0 bases, the J end by 3 bases, with 12 bases between. The CDR3 consists of 14 residues. The germline CDR1 and CDR2 sequences are DFQATT and SNEGSKA (reference sequence). The CDR3 coding sequence is TGCAGTGCTAGAGATAGGGCCTCAGTCTACGAGCAGTACTTC. Encoded protein: CSARDRASVYEQYF.

The chain uses TRBV25-1 and TRBJ2-5; D is perhaps TRBD1 or TRBD2 (5 bases each). Deletions cut 3 bases from V and 3 bases from J, with 8 bases between. Germline V gene data show CDR1 as MGHDK and CDR2 as SYGVNS. The CDR3 sequence is 13 residues long. The CDR3 sequence is CASSELGEETQYF. The CDR3 bases are TGTGCCAGCAGTGAGTTGGGGGAAGAGACCCAGTACTTC.

This rearrangement joins TRBV19 to TRBJ2-1; 7 positions agree with TRBD1. Germline CDR1 and CDR2: LNHDA and SQIVND (reference sequence). V lost 6 bases and J lost 6; bases outside the gene matches: 8. CDR3 length equals 14 residues. CDR3: CASRSGGTRNEQFF. CDR3 sequence (DNA): TGTGCCAGTAGGTCAGGGGGAACCCGCAATGAGCAGTTCTTC. Variable domain in full (rest from reference TRBV19 and TRBJ2-1): DGGITQSPKYLFRKEGQNVTLSCEQNLNHDAMYWYRQDPGQGLRLIYYSQIVNDFQKGDIAEGYSVSREKKESFPLTVTSAQKNPTAFYLCASRSGGTRNEQFFGPGTRLTVL.

The chain uses TRBV6-2 or TRBV6-3 and TRBJ2-3, with 7 bases identical to TRBD2. The V gene end was trimmed by 1 base and the J gene end by 5 bases; junction bases not matched to a gene: 9. CDR3 length: 16 amino acids. Germline V gene data show CDR1 as MNHEY and CDR2 as SVGEGT. CDR3 residues: CASSYYGGSAIDTQYF. CDR3 nucleotides: TGTGCCAGCAGTTACTACGGCGGGAGTGCGATAGATACGCAGTATTTT.

J is TRBJ2-1 and V is TRBV28; 9 bases align to TRBD2. V gave up 2 bases and J gave up 0 bases; unmatched junction bases: 2. CDR1 MDHEN and CDR2 SYDVKM come from the germline V gene. The CDR3 contains 16 residues. CDR3 bases: TGTGCCAGCAGTTTACTAGCGGGAAACTCCTACAATGAGCAGTTCTTC. Encoded protein: CASSLLAGNSYNEQFF.

The rearrangement uses TRBV10-3 and TRBJ2-7; tentatively, D is TRBD2 (6 bases). Germline CDR1 is ENHRY and CDR2 is SYGVKD. The CDR3 consists of 13 residues. Trimming removed 6 bases at V and 0 bases at J, with 9 bases between. The DNA for the CDR3 is TGTGCCATCAGGGACGGGAGCTCCTACGAGCAGTACTTC. Protein sequence: CAIRDGSSYEQYF.